Detailed here is one TCR beta chain. Its antigen is not known. Donors likely had unrecorded immune exposures despite being nominally healthy when sampled. This entry is derived from a study of cytomegalovirus exposure and HLA in healthy donors. Looking at the study overall: Earlier, about 180 million T cells were analyzed, and 90 million to 120 million unique TCR beta sequences were found among them.

The CDR3 consists of 13 residues. The V and J ends lost 8 bases and 0 bases respectively, with 11 bases between them. Germline lookup yields CDR1 MNHEY and CDR2 SVGAGI. 60 Vbeta and 13 Jbeta primers were used in PCR. Clones were read by immunoSEQ multiplex PCR, and TCRdb kept only the in-frame ones, dropping some. Seen here are some 200,000 clones, over 65% observed once, and the top ten hold 0.098%. Study conclusions and caveats: The Asian-associated ancestry cluster reportedly had fewer N-insertions than the 666-donor mean in a later analysis. A previous analysis found most TCR beta V segments productive roughly 87% or roughly 30% of the time.

This clonotype was obtained from a boy younger than 10 in good health and CMV-seronegative. Sequencing used PBMCs. The gene calls are TRBV6-5 and TRBJ2-7; the D gene is possibly TRBD2 (5 bases). In nucleotides, the CDR3 is TGTGCCAGCGGGTCTGGGAGCTCCTACGAGCAGTACTTC. Protein product: CASGSGSSYEQYF.